What follows is one T cell receptor beta chain and its context. Its specificity is not known. V lost 1 base and J 3 bases, leaving 7 bases between the germline ends. CDR3 size: 14 residues. Germline CDR1 and CDR2: LNHNV and YYDKDF (reference sequence). These data originate in a study of OX40 agonist ivuxolimab in advanced cancers. Overall study: Intravenous ivuxolimab was administered to patients every 2 weeks at 0.01 to 10 mg/kg.

Points from the study as a whole: CD8+ T cells averaged more expanded clones than CD4+.

The assay was immunoSEQ multiplex PCR, and TCRdb's table has in-frame clones only and misses some. The table lists roughly 48,000 clones, more than 75% of them singletons. The receptor was isolated from an adult with an advanced solid tumor such as melanoma, head and neck, liver or kidney cancer. V gene TRBV15 combines with J gene TRBJ1-3; no clear D gene. The material sequenced was CD4+ or CD8+ T cells sorted from blood, taken in a trial of the OX40 agonist ivuxolimab. The CDR3 protein is CATSRGGVGNTIYF. The CDR3 region has the DNA TGTGCCACCAGCAGAGGAGGTGTTGGAAACACCATATATTTT.